The clone carrying this T cell receptor (beta chain) was seen only once. Its antigen is as yet unknown. Assay used: immunoSEQ multiplex PCR; TCRdb lists only in-frame clones, some missing. The sample yields about 20,000 clones, 70% to 80% seen once. Expansion with viral peptide pools was applied to antigen-specific CD4+ T cells by the ViraFEST assay prior to sequencing. Cultured cells yielded isolated CD4+ T cells after approximately nine days. These data come from a study of vaccination effects on CD4 cells after COVID-19. From germline, CDR1 is SEHNR and CDR2 FQNEAQ (reference sequence). This CDR3 comprises 13 residues. The V end was cut by 8 bases, the J end by 2 bases, with 13 bases between.

The sequenced sample was CD4+ T cells from PBMCs cultured with HCoV-229E spike peptides, obtained before COVID-19 vaccination. The chain joins TRBV7-9 to TRBJ2-7, with TRBD1 as a possible D gene (6 bases). The source is a human donor who received a COVID-19 vaccine. Here the CDR3 reads CASLEQGTYEQYF. The CDR3 DNA sequence: TGTGCCAGCCTAGAACAGGGAACCTACGAGCAGTACTTC.